This is a list of T cell receptor beta chains from one sample in a study of T cell repertoires in cytomegalovirus infection. TCRdb reprocessed the reads via MiXCR and lists one record per CDR3 protein. The table has about 830,000 distinct CDR3 sequences, about 30% seen once. The antigens for these receptors are not known. Material: cultured CD8+ T cells from PBMCs, obtained from culture after CMV antigen stimulation. Receptor source: a human donor in good health (CMV status not recorded). Some clones in this sample may be carry-over from other donors' samples. The CDR3 runs from the conserved cysteine through the conserved F or W. The D gene is left open where the match is weak. Clone size is shown for a subset of rows, as once, few, many or a class of expanded clone.

j_gene | abundance | d_gene | v_gene | CDR3nt | CDR3aa
TRBJ2-3 | few | TRBD2 | TRBV7-9 | TGTGCCAGCAGCTTAGTGAGCGGGGGGGAGTGGATCACAGATACGCAGTATTTT | CASSLVSGGEWITDTQYF
TRBJ1-2 | few | NA | TRBV20-1 | TGCAGTGCTAGCGGGGGTAGGCATGGCTACACCTTC | CSASGGRHGYTF
TRBJ1-1 | NA | NA | TRBV2 | TGTGCCAGCAGTGACGAGGGGATGAGTATTGACACTGAAGCTTTCTTT | CASSDEGMSIDTEAFF
TRBJ1-1 | NA | NA | TRBV20-1 | TGCAGTGCTACGGACAGCTTTATGAACACTGAAGCTTTCTTT | CSATDSFMNTEAFF
TRBJ1-2 | once | TRBD1 | TRBV27 | TGTGCCAGCACGGGGACAGGGCCTACTAACTATGGCTACACCTTC | CASTGTGPTNYGYTF
TRBJ2-1 | NA | TRBD2 | TRBV19 | TGTGCCAGTAGTAACCAACTAGCGGGGGGTTACAATGAGCAGTTCTTC | CASSNQLAGGYNEQFF
TRBJ1-2 | once | NA | TRBV10-2 | TGCGCCAGCAGTGACCCTGGAGGGGTACTCTATGGCTACACCTTC | CASSDPGGVLYGYTF
TRBJ1-4 | few | NA | TRBV6-2/TRBV6-3 | TGTGCCAGCAGTACGGTGGCGGGGGAAAAACTGTTTTTT | CASSTVAGEKLFF
TRBJ2-1 | NA | NA | TRBV9 | TGTGCCAGCGTACCAAAGGGGGGAAATGAGCAGTTCTTC | CASVPKGGNEQFF
TRBJ1-1 | few | TRBD1 | TRBV10-3 | TGTGCCATCAGTGAAGACAGGGGGAACACTGAAGCTTTCTTT | CAISEDRGNTEAFF
TRBJ2-1 | NA | NA | TRBV28 | TGTGCCAGCAGCTTACGAGGGGCTGGAAAGGGTGAGCAGTTCTTC | CASSLRGAGKGEQFF
TRBJ2-1 | few | NA | TRBV6-1 | TGTGCCAGCGGGAGGACAGACAATGAGCAGTTCTTC | CASGRTDNEQFF
TRBJ1-1 | few | NA | TRBV12-3/TRBV12-4 | TGTGCCAGCAGTTTTGGGCACCCCGGGACACCGAACACTGAAGCTTTCTTT | CASSFGHPGTPNTEAFF
TRBJ2-5 | few | NA | TRBV7-9 | TGTGCCAGCAGCTTACTTGGTGGTCTGGCAGTCCCCTCCCGACTCCAAGAGACCCAGTACTTC | CASSLLGGLAVPSRLQETQYF
TRBJ2-7 | many | NA | TRBV6-4 | TGTGCCAGCAGTGAAACTGTCGGGATAGCGGATTCCTACGAGCAGTACTTC | CASSETVGIADSYEQYF
TRBJ1-4 | few | TRBD1 | TRBV12-3/TRBV12-4 | TGTGCCAGCAGTCTGCGACAGGGGACTAATGAAAAACTGTTTTTT | CASSLRQGTNEKLFF
TRBJ2-1 | NA | NA | TRBV7-9 | TGTGCCAGCAGCCCTCGGGACCGCCATTACAATGAGCAGTTCTTC | CASSPRDRHYNEQFF
TRBJ2-7 | NA | TRBD2 | TRBV20-1 | TGCAGTGCTAGAGATGATGGACTAGCGGGGAGCTCCTACGAGCAGTACTTC | CSARDDGLAGSSYEQYF
TRBJ1-3 | NA | NA | TRBV6-6 | TGTGCCAGCAGTTACTCGGAGAGCGCTGGAAACACCATATATTTT | CASSYSESAGNTIYF
TRBJ2-7 | NA | TRBD1 | TRBV10-3 | TGTGCCATCAGTGAGTCCAGCGGACAGGGGGCTTACGAGCAGTACTTC | CAISESSGQGAYEQYF
TRBJ1-5 | NA | NA | TRBV7-2 | TGTGCCAGCAGCCACGCGGGGGGCAGCAATCAGCCCCAGCATTTT | CASSHAGGSNQPQHF
TRBJ1-5 | few | NA | TRBV15 | TGTGCCACCAGCAGCCGGGGGCGGGGGCTGCAGCCCCAGCATTTT | CATSSRGRGLQPQHF
TRBJ2-5 | NA | TRBD1 | TRBV6-5 | TGTGCCAGCAGCCCCGACAGGGGGCGTTTTCAAGAGACCCAGTACTTC | CASSPDRGRFQETQYF
TRBJ2-1 | few | TRBD1 | TRBV6-2/TRBV6-3 | TGTGCCAGCAGTTATAGGGACAGCTCCTACAATGAGCAGTTCTTC | CASSYRDSSYNEQFF
TRBJ1-1 | few | TRBD1 | TRBV28 | TGTGCCAGCAGTACCCTTGGGACAGGCACTGAAGCTTTCTTT | CASSTLGTGTEAFF
TRBJ2-3 | NA | NA | TRBV27 | TGTGCCAGCAGTTCCCGTTGGGAAGCACTCACTTCAGATACGCAGTATTTT | CASSSRWEALTSDTQYF
TRBJ2-7 | NA | NA | TRBV23-1 | TGCGCCAGCAGTCAATCGGTACAGGGCTCCTACGAGCAGTACTTC | CASSQSVQGSYEQYF
TRBJ1-2 | NA | TRBD1 | TRBV4-2 | TGTGCCAGCAGCCAAGGGTCAGGGGGCGCGGGAGGCTACACCTTC | CASSQGSGGAGGYTF
TRBJ2-1 | NA | TRBD1 | TRBV29-1 | TGCAGCGTTGACGGGGACAGGGGTCCGTCATTTTCCTACAATGAGCAGTTCTTC | CSVDGDRGPSFSYNEQFF